The clone carrying this TCR beta chain was counted a single time. The data derive from a study of blood T cell repertoires in COVID-19. Study context: In each case, the material was cDNA or gDNA derived from T cells, B-cell-depleted T cells, or PBMCs.

Per the authors' pipeline: Reference gene primer amplification yielded estimated nucleated cell counts. This table comes from immunoSEQ multiplex PCR, and its TCRdb copy is limited to in-frame clones, with some not included. The V and J calls and clone size were taken over from that table, and D and trimming were inferred from the DNA. The sample lists just under 150,000 clones, roughly 87% seen once, with just under 0.95% in the top ten. CDR3 length: 14 residues. Germline CDR1 is MNHEY and CDR2 is SVGAGI. V lost 7 bases to trimming and J lost 1 base; unmatched junction nucleotides: 6. The sequence came from a woman in her 50s with acute or convalescent COVID-19. Sequenced material: peripheral blood. The genes are TRBV6-5 and TRBJ1-2, with 7 bases aligning to TRBD1. The CDR3 DNA reads TGTGCCAGCAATACAGGGGCCCATAACTATGGCTACACCTTC. It is translated as CASNTGAHNYGYTF.